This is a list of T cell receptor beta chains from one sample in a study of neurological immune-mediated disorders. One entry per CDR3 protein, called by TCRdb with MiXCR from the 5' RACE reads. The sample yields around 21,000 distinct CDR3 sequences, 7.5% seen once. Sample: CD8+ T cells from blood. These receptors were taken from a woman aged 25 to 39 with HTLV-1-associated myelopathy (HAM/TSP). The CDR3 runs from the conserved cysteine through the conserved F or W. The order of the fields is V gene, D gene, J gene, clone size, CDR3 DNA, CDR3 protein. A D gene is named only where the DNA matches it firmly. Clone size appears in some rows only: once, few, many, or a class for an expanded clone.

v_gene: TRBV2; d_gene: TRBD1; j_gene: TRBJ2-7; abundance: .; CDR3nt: TGTGCCAGCAGCCGACAGGGGTACAGTTTGGACGAGCAGTACTTC; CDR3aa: CASSRQGYSLDEQYF
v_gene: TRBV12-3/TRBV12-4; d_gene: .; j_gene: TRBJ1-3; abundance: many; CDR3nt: TGTGCCAGCAGCTCTGGGGGAACTGGAAACACCATATATTTT; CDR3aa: CASSSGGTGNTIYF
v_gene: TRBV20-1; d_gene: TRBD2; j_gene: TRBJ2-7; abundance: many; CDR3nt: TGCAGTGCTAGAGACTTGGCGACTAGCTTCGGCGAGCAGTACTTC; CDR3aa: CSARDLATSFGEQYF
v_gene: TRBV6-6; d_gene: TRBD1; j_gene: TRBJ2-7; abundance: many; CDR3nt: TGTGCCAGCAGTTACTCATTACCCATGGACAGGGCCCGACACAAGCAGTACTTC; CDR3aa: CASSYSLPMDRARHKQYF
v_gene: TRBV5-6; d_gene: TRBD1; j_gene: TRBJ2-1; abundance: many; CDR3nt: TGTGCCAGCAGCTTGGGGACAGGGGCCAATGAGCAGTTCTTC; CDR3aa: CASSLGTGANEQFF
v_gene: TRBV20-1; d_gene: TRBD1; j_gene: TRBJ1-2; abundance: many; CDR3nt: TGCAGCACACTTTCGGGACAGGACTATGGCTACACCTTC; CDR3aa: CSTLSGQDYGYTF
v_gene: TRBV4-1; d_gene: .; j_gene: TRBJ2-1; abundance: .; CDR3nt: TGCGCCAGCAGCCAAGTTCAAGGGGGTGAGCAGTTCTTC; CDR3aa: CASSQVQGGEQFF
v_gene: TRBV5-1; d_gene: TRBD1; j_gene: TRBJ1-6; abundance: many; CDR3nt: TGCGCCAGCAGCCCTTGGACAGGGGGAAATTCACCCCTCCACTTT; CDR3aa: CASSPWTGGNSPLHF
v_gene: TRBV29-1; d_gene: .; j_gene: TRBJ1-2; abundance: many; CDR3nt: TGCAGCGTTGAAGATGAGTGGACCGGTGGCTACACCTTC; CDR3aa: CSVEDEWTGGYTF
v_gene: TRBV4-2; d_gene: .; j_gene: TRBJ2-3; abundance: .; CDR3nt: TGTGCCAGAAGCCAGCACGAAACTTCAAGCACGGATACGCAGTATTTT; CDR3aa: CARSQHETSSTDTQYF
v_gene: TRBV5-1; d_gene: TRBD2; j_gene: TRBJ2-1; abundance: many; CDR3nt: TGCGCCAGCAGCCTAACGGGGGGGCCTTACAATGAGCAGTTCTTC; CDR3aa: CASSLTGGPYNEQFF
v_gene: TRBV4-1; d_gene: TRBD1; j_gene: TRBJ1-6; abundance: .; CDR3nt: TGCGCCAGCAGCCAGGATGGGACAGGGTTTAATTCACCCCTCCACTTT; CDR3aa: CASSQDGTGFNSPLHF
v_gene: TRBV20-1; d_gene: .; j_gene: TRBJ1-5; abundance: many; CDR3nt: TGCAGTGCAACGACAAGGACGAGCAATCAGCCCCAGCATTTT; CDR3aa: CSATTRTSNQPQHF
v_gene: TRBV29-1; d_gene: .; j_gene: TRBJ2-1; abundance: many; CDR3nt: TGCAGCGTTCTGATAGACAATGAGCAGTTCTTC; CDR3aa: CSVLIDNEQFF
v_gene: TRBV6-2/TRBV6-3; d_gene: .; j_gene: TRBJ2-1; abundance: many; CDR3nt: TGTGCCAGCAGTTACTCGGTAAATAGCGGCGACTACAATGAGCAGTTCTTC; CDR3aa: CASSYSVNSGDYNEQFF
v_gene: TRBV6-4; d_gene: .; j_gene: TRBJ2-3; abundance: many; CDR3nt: TGTGCCAGCAGTGAGCCCCCCCTGCTCGGGAGATACACAGATACGCAGTATTTT; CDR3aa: CASSEPPLLGRYTDTQYF
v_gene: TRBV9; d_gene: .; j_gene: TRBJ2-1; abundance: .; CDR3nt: TGTGCTAGCAACAACCACAATGAGCAGTTCTTC; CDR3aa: CASNNHNEQFF
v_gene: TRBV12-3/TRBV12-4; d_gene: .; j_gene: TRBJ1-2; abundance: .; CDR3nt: TGTGCCAGCAGTTTTAGGGGATTAGGACCTCCCTATGGCTACACCTTC; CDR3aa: CASSFRGLGPPYGYTF
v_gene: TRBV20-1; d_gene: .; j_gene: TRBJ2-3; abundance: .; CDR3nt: TGCAGTGCTAGAGATTGGTTAAACACAGATACGCAGTATTTT; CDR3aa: CSARDWLNTDTQYF
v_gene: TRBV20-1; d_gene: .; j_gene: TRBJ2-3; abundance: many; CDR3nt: TGCAGTGCTAGAGATACCTCGACCCAGGGAAGAGTTACGGATACGCAGTATTTT; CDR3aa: CSARDTSTQGRVTDTQYF
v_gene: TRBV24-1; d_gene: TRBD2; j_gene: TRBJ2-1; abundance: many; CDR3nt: TGTGCCACCAGTGAATCGGGACTAGCGGGGGGGAGGCCAGACGATGAGCAGTTCTTC; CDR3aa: CATSESGLAGGRPDDEQFF
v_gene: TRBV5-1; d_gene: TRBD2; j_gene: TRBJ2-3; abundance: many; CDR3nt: TGCGCCAGCAGCTTATCCGGGGGGAACACAGATACGCAGTATTTT; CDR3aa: CASSLSGGNTDTQYF
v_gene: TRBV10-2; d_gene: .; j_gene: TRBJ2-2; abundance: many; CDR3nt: TGCGCCAGCAGGGACCCATACCAGAACACCGGGGAGCTGTTTTTT; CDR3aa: CASRDPYQNTGELFF
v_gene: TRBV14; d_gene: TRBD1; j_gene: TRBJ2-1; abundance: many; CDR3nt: TGTGCCAGCAGCCAAGCCGGGACAGGGGGCCATGAGCAGTTCTTC; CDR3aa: CASSQAGTGGHEQFF
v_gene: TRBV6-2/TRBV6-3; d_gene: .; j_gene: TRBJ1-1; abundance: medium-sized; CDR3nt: TGTGCCAGCAGTTACTCGAGGGTCAGTTCGGCTGAAGCTTTCTTT; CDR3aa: CASSYSRVSSAEAFF
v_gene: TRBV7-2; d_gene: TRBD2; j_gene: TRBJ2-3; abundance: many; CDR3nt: TGTGCCAGCAGCTTAATACGCGGGGGGGCCTCAGATACGCAGTATTTT; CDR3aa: CASSLIRGGASDTQYF
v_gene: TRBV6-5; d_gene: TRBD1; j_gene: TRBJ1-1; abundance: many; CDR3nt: TGTGCCAGCAGACCGACAGGGTTGATGGAAGCTTTCTTT; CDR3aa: CASRPTGLMEAFF
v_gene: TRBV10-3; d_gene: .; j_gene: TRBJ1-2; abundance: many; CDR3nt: TGTGCCATCAGTGAGTTTAACACGGCCCGGAGGGGTACCTATGGCTACACCTTC; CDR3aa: CAISEFNTARRGTYGYTF
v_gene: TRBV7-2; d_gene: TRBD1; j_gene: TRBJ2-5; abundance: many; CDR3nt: TGTGCCAGCAGAGGGACAGGGCAAGAGACCCAGTACTTC; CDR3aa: CASRGTGQETQYF
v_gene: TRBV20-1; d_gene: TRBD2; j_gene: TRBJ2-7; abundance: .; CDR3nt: TGCAGTGCTAGAGAGACTAGCGGGGGCCTCTACGAGCAGTACTTC; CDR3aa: CSARETSGGLYEQYF
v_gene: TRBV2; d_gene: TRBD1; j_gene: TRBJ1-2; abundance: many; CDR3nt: TGTGCCAGCAGTGAAGACCTCGGGACAGGGGCAAACTATGGCTACACCTTC; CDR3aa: CASSEDLGTGANYGYTF
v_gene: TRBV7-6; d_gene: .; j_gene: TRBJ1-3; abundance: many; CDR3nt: TGTGCCAGCAGCTTGGGATCATCAGGAAGATTCAGAGGGGCCTTCCCCAGAAACACCATATATTTT; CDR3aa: CASSLGSSGRFRGAFPRNTIYF
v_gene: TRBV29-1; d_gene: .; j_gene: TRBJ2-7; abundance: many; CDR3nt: TGCAGCGTTGAAGAGGTCGGGAACGAGCAGTACTTC; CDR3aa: CSVEEVGNEQYF
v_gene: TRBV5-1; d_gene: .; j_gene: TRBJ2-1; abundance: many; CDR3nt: TGCGCCAGCAGCTTGGCGGTAGGATACAATGAGCAGTTCTTC; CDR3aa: CASSLAVGYNEQFF
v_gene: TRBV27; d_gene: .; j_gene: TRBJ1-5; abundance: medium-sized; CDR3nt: TGTGCCAGCTCTTCAAGGGATAGCAATCAGCCCCAGCATTTT; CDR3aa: CASSSRDSNQPQHF
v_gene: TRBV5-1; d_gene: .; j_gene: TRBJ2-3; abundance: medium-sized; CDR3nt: TGCGCCAGCAGCTTGGCTCTGGGGACTTTCACAGATACGCAGTATTTT; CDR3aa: CASSLALGTFTDTQYF
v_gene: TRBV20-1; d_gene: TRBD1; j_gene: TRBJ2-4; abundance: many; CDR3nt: TGCAGTGCTAGCGGGGACAGCCTGACCCTAGCCAAAAACATTCAGTACTTC; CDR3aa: CSASGDSLTLAKNIQYF
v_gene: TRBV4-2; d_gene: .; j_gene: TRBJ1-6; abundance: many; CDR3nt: TGTGCCAGCAGCCAAGACTGGTCAGGGGCGACACCCCTCCACTTT; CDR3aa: CASSQDWSGATPLHF
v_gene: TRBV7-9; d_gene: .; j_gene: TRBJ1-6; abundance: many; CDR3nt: TGTGCCAGCAGCCCGAGCACGGGTTTCTATAATTCACCCCTCCACTTT; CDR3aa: CASSPSTGFYNSPLHF
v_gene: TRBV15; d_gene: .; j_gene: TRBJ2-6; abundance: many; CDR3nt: TGTGCCACCAGCGGCGAAAGCTCTGGGGCCAACGTCCTGACTTTC; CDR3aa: CATSGESSGANVLTF
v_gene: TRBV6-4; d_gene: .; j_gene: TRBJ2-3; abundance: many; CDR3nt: TGTGCCAGCAGTGACGGACTGGGCGGGGGCGGCTCGGATACGCAGTATTTT; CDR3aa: CASSDGLGGGGSDTQYF
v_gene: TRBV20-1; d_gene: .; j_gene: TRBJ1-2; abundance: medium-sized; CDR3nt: TGCAGTGCTAGAGTCGGTAGAGCTAACTATGGCTACACCTTC; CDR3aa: CSARVGRANYGYTF
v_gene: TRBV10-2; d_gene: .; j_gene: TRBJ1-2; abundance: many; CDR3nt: TGCGCCAGCAGTGACTACTATGGCTACACCTTC; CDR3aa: CASSDYYGYTF
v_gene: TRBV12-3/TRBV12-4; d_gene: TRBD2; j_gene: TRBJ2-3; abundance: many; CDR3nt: TGTGCCAGCACCCGGGGGGACCCCGGGCATGAAAGTAGCACAGATACGCAGTATTTT; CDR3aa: CASTRGDPGHESSTDTQYF
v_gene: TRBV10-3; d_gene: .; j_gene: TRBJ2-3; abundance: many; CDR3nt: TGTGCCATCGGTGACACAGATACGCAGTATTTT; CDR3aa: CAIGDTDTQYF
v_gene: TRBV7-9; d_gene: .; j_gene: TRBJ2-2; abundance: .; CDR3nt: TGTGCCAGCAGCTCCCCAGCCGTCGGGGTTAACACCGGGGAGCCGTTTTTT; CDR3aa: CASSSPAVGVNTGEPFF
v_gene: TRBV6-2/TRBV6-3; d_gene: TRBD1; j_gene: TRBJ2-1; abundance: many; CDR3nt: TGTGCCAGCAGCCCCGGGACAGGCGACTACAATGAGCAGTTCTTC; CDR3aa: CASSPGTGDYNEQFF
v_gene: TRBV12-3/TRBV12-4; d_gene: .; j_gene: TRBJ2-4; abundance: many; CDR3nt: TGTGCCAGCCATGGGGGCGACAAAAACATTCAGTACTTC; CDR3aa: CASHGGDKNIQYF
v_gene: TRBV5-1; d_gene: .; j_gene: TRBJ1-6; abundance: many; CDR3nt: TGCGCCAGCAGCTTGGGTCAGCCTAATTCACCCCTCCACTTT; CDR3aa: CASSLGQPNSPLHF
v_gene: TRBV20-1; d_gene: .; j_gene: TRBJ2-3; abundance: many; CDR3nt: TGCAGTGCTATGGGACACACTACGCAGTATTTT; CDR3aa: CSAMGHTTQYF
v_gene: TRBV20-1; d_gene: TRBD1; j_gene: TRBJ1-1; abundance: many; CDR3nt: TGCAGTGCCCGAACAGGGGAGCGGGACGCTGAAGCTTTCTTT; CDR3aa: CSARTGERDAEAFF
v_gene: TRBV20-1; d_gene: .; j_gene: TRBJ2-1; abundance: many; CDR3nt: TGCAGTGCCATGGACAGTTCCAATGAGCAGTTCTTC; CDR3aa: CSAMDSSNEQFF
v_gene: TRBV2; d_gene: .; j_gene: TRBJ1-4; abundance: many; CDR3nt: TGTGCCAGCAGTGGGGCAGCAGCAACTAATGAAAAACTGTTTTTT; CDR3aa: CASSGAAATNEKLFF
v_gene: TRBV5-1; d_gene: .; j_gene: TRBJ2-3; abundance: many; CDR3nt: TGCGCCAGCAGCCCTTTACAGGGCGAAGATACGCAGTATTTT; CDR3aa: CASSPLQGEDTQYF
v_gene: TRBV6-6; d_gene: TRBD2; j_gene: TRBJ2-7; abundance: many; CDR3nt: TGTGCCAGCAGTCCCGGGGAGCGGGGGTACGAGCAGTACTTC; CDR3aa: CASSPGERGYEQYF
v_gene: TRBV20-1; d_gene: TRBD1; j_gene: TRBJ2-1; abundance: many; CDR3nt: TGCAGTGCTATACAGGGGAAAATTAACTACTCCTACAATGAGCAGTTCTTC; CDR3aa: CSAIQGKINYSYNEQFF
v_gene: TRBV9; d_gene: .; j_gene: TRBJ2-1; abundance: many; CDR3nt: TGTGCCAGCAGCCCACAGGGGGGACTAGGAAACTACAATGAGCAGTTCTTC; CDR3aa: CASSPQGGLGNYNEQFF